This entry features one T cell receptor (beta chain) sequence. The data originate from a study of blood T cell repertoires in COVID-19. Study context: PBMCs, B-cell-depleted T cells, or T cells were the source of the cDNA or gDNA that made up the material.

Using immunoSEQ multiplex PCR, the repertoire was profiled, and TCRdb retains in-frame clones only, with some absent. The table lists about 39,000 clones, 70% to 90% of them singletons, with about 9% in the top ten. Sequenced input: peripheral blood. The sequence derives from a man aged 55-75 years in a cohort sampled during active COVID-19.

Here the CDR3 reads CASSPLQGYTGELFF. DNA of the CDR3: TGTGCCAGCTCACCACTTCAGGGCTACACCGGGGAGCTGTTTTTT. The chain recombines TRBV18 with TRBJ2-2; D might be TRBD1 (5 bases). V was pared by 1 base and J by 3 bases, with 9 bases between. The germline CDR1 and CDR2 sequences are KGHSH and LQKENI. The CDR3 spans 15 residues.